This T cell receptor (beta chain) stems from a study of cytomegalovirus exposure and HLA in healthy donors. With 60 Vbeta and 13 Jbeta primers, the PCR was carried out. Only in-frame clones appear in the TCRdb table, and some are missing; sequencing was by immunoSEQ multiplex PCR. The sample shows some 150,000 clones, 80% of them seen only once. Germline values: CDR1 LNHNV, CDR2 YYDKDF (reference sequence). The ends were cut back, 3 bases at V and 0 bases at J, with 15 bases in the middle. The CDR3 covers 17 residues. Study-wide points: For most TCR beta V segments, an earlier analysis put the productive rate at about 90% or about 30% of the time. In vitro confirmation showed three CMV-associated chains to be CMV antigen specific.

In regard to this clone: Its antigen is undetermined.

V and J are TRBV15 and TRBJ1-5; D gene ambiguous. The sequenced sample was PBMCs. This clonotype originated in a man aged 18 to 29 in good health and CMV-seropositive. The CDR3 spells CATSSNQVPYSNQPQHF. Here the CDR3 DNA reads TGTGCCACCAGCAGTAACCAGGTTCCCTATAGCAATCAGCCCCAGCATTTT.